These 14 T cell receptor beta chains originate from one sample sequenced in a study of memory CD4+ T cells and cytomegalovirus serostatus. Clones were sequenced by immunoSEQ multiplex PCR, and TCRdb holds only the in-frame ones, with some missing. The table includes tens of thousands of clones, roughly 80% detected once. Single viable CD3+CD4+CD8-CD45RO+ cells were sorted as the memory CD4+ T cells. Sample: memory CD4+ T cells from blood. The receptors come from an adult in good health and CMV-seronegative.

The gene calls are TRBV2 and TRBJ2-2, with D possibly called TRBD1 or TRBD2 (7 bases each). The length of the CDR3 is 15 residues. The germline CDR1 and CDR2 sequences are SNHLY and FYNNEI. The V end lost 7 bases, the J end lost 3 bases, and 15 bases lay between the germline ends. Written as DNA, the CDR3 is TGTGCCAGCAAACGGGACAGCGGGGACACCGGGGAGCTGTTTTTT. The encoded protein is CASKRDSGDTGELFF.

V usage is TRBV30 and J usage is TRBJ1-2, with 8 bases fitting TRBD1. Trimming removed 0 bases from V and 3 bases from J; junction bases left unmatched: 9. This CDR3 is 16 amino acids long. The germline gives CDR1 GTSNPN, CDR2 SVGIG (reference sequence). Written as DNA, the CDR3 is TGTGCCTGGAGTGTACCAAGGACAGGGACGCACTATGGCTACACCTTC. Translation: CAWSVPRTGTHYGYTF.

CDR3 bases: TGCAGCGTGGATGGGGGGTTCCGCTATGGCTACACCTTC. Its translation: CSVDGGFRYGYTF. The chain combines TRBV29-1 with TRBJ1-2, with D perhaps matching TRBD1 (5 bases). CDR1 and CDR2 from the germline V gene are SQVTM and ANQGSEA. Trimming removed 6 bases at V and 4 bases at J, with 15 bases between. This CDR3 has 13 residues.

The chain is built from TRBV7-8 and TRBJ2-7; 9 bases match TRBD1. Germline V gene lookup returns CDR1 SGHVS and CDR2 FQNEAQ. The CDR3 extends over 14 amino acids. V shed 1 base and J 4 bases; nucleotides not matched to a gene: 2. The CDR3 DNA follows: TGTGCCAGCAGCTTAGGGGGGACAGGGTACGAGCAGTACTTC. It yields the protein CASSLGGTGYEQYF.

The chain couples TRBV7-9 to TRBJ2-1, with 14 bases matching TRBD2. CDR1 is SEHNR and CDR2 is FQNEAQ in the germline V gene (reference sequence). V was pared by 0 bases and J by 9 bases, with 1 base of the junction left unmatched. This CDR3 contains 15 residues. This CDR3 is CASSLAGLAGGEQFF. The CDR3 bases are TGTGCCAGCAGCTTAGCTGGACTAGCGGGGGGTGAGCAGTTCTTC.

The chain employs TRBV5-1 and TRBJ1-5, with 10 bases lining up with TRBD1. Trimming at V came to 0 bases and at J to 4 bases, leaving 13 bases not matched to a gene. The CDR3 totals 19 residues. Looked up from germline, CDR1 is SGHRS and CDR2 is YFSETQ. CDR3 sequence (DNA): TGCGCCAGCAGCTTGGGGGACAGGGGAATTGTTGACGAAAATCAGCCCCAGCATTTT. Residues: CASSLGDRGIVDENQPQHF.

The chain links TRBV18 to TRBJ2-1; perhaps D is TRBD1 or TRBD2 (5 bases each). The germline CDR1 and CDR2 sequences are KGHSH and LQKENI. With 4 bases removed from V and 8 bases from J, the gap between germline ends came to 12 bases. This CDR3 contains 13 residues. The CDR3 loop reads CASSRGPGDEQFF. The CDR3 coding sequence is TGTGCCAGCTCACGGGGACCCGGGGATGAGCAGTTCTTC.

The chain uses TRBV5-1 and TRBJ1-2; D possibly corresponds to TRBD1 (5 bases). The CDR3 contains 14 residues. Trimming removed 3 bases at V and 2 bases at J, with 11 bases between. The germline V gene encodes CDR1 SGHRS and CDR2 YFSETQ. DNA of the CDR3: TGCGCCAGCAGCTCCCAGGGAGGGAACTATGGCTACACCTTC. Residues: CASSSQGGNYGYTF.

The CDR3 is CASSLDSGGEQFF. CDR3 in DNA: TGTGCCAGCAGCTTAGATTCTGGGGGTGAGCAGTTCTTC. The V call is TRBV11-3, the J call TRBJ2-1, with D possibly being TRBD1 or TRBD2 (5 bases each). V gave up 0 bases and J gave up 9 bases, with 9 bases separating them. The germline CDR1 and CDR2 sequences are SGHNT and YENEEA. The CDR3 length is 13 residues. The whole variable domain, filled in from reference TRBV11-3 and TRBJ2-1, reads EAGVVQSPRYKIIEKKQPVAFWCNPISGHNTLYWYLQNLGQGPELLIRYENEEAVDDSQLPKDRFSAERLKGVDSTLKIQPAELGDSAVYLCASSLDSGGEQFFGPGTRLTVL.

The V gene is TRBV18, the J gene TRBJ1-1; no definite D call. The length of the CDR3 is 13 residues. Germline CDR1 is KGHSH and CDR2 is LQKENI. V was clipped by 6 bases and J by 1 base, with 9 bases between them. CDR3 region: CASSTDGNTEAFF. As DNA, the CDR3 is TGTGCCAGCTCCACCGATGGGAACACTGAAGCTTTCTTT. The variable domain in full, completed from reference TRBV18 and TRBJ1-1, reads NAGVMQNPRHLVRRRGQEARLRCSPMKGHSHVYWYRQLPEEGLKFMVYLQKENIIDESGMPKERFSAEFPKEGPSILRIQQVVRGDSAAYFCASSTDGNTEAFFGQGTRLTVV.

This clone was seen a few times. The chain joins TRBV18 to TRBJ1-5, with a tentative D call TRBD1 (6 bases). CDR3 size: 13 residues. Trimming removed 8 bases from V and 4 bases from J, with 12 bases in between. CDR1 KGHSH and CDR2 LQKENI come from the germline V gene. The CDR3 bases are TGTGCCAGCACTTGGGACAAGAATCAGCCCCAGCATTTT. It specifies CASTWDKNQPQHF.

There are a few counts of this clone. The chain joins TRBV27 to TRBJ1-6; D unclear. This CDR3 is 14 amino acids long. CDR1 and CDR2 (germline): MNHEY, SMNVEV (reference sequence). The V and J ends lost 1 base and 5 bases respectively, with 6 bases between them. CDR3: CASSLWTDNSPLHF. The DNA for the CDR3 is TGTGCCAGCAGTTTATGGACGGATAATTCACCCCTCCACTTT.

The chain couples TRBV7-2 to TRBJ2-7, with no clear D. This CDR3 has 14 amino acids. Trimming removed 5 bases at V and 0 bases at J, with 11 bases between. CDR1 and CDR2 (germline): SGHTA, FQGNSA. The CDR3 region has the DNA TGTGCCAGCAGCGATCAGACACGCTCCTACGAGCAGTACTTC. Protein product: CASSDQTRSYEQYF. Using reference TRBV7-2 and TRBJ2-7 for the parts outside the CDR3, the full variable domain is GAGVSQSPSNKVTEKGKDVELRCDPISGHTALYWYRQSLGQGLEFLIYFQGNSAPDKSGLPSDRFSAERTGGSVSTLTIQRTQQEDSAVYLCASSDQTRSYEQYFGPGTRLTVT.

The CDR3: CASSLDRGLSEAFF. The CDR3 DNA follows: TGTGCCAGCTCACTTGACAGGGGGCTGAGTGAAGCTTTCTTT. V and J are TRBV18 and TRBJ1-1, with 10 positions matching TRBD1. The V gene's germline CDR1 is KGHSH and CDR2 LQKENI. The CDR3 has 14 residues. J was trimmed by 7 bases and V by 4 bases; bases with no gene match: 6.